The sequence of this T cell receptor beta chain was determined in a study of blood T cell repertoires in COVID-19. Study context: Whether acute or convalescent, the COVID-19 samples came from the United States, Italy and Spain. The cDNA or gDNA used as material had been derived from T cells, B-cell-depleted T cells, or PBMCs.

In the source study's methods: From reference gene primer amplification, estimates of nucleated cell counts were derived. Profiling relied on immunoSEQ multiplex PCR, and the TCRdb table lists in-frame clones only, not all of them. The V and J calls and clone size are taken from that table; D and trimming were inferred from the DNA. The repertoire has some 200,000 clones, less than 90% of them found once; the top ten carry 0.65% to 0.95%. V lost 4 bases and J lost 1, with 10 bases in between. The CDR3 has 14 amino acids. Germline CDR1 is LNHDA and CDR2 is SQIVND (reference sequence). The sample taken for sequencing was peripheral blood. V and J are TRBV19 and TRBJ1-1, with D possibly TRBD1 on 6 matching bases. The sequence was collected from an older woman with acute or convalescent COVID-19. This CDR3 reads CASSTGASNTEAFF. Here the CDR3 DNA reads TGTGCCAGTAGTACAGGGGCGTCGAACACTGAAGCTTTCTTT.